Following are 12 T cell receptor beta chains from one sample sequenced in a study of T cell responses to AZD1222 COVID-19 vaccine. Method: immunoSEQ multiplex PCR; TCRdb's copy keeps in-frame clones and lacks some. Seen here are 100,000 to 150,000 clones, about 88% observed once, and the top ten hold 2.5% to 3.5%. This material consisted of peripheral blood, taken 28 days after the second AZD1222 dose. The receptors were gathered from an adult who received the AZD1222 COVID-19 vaccine.

This chain links TRBV10-1 with TRBJ2-7; 7 nucleotides line up with TRBD1. V trimming: 3 bases; J trimming: 5 bases; junction bases outside the gene matches: 7. Germline V gene sequence: CDR1 WNHNN, CDR2 SYGVQD (reference sequence). The CDR3 contains 14 residues. DNA for the CDR3: TGCGCCAGCAGTGACTCAGACAGGGCCCACGAGCAGTACTTC. Translating gives CASSDSDRAHEQYF.

The chain links TRBV11-2 to TRBJ2-5, with unresolved D. Germline CDR1 is SGHAT and CDR2 is FQNNGV. V lost 1 base, J lost 3 bases, and 15 bases lay in between. This CDR3 is built from 16 residues. The CDR3 DNA reads TGTGCCAGCAGCTTAGGGCTCGGTTGGGGTGAAGAGACCCAGTACTTC. This codes for CASSLGLGWGEETQYF.

The chain carries TRBV4-1 and TRBJ2-5; 9 bases agree with TRBD2. This CDR3 is 16 amino acids long. Germline V lookup: CDR1 MGHRA, CDR2 YSYEKL. V was pared by 0 bases and J by 5 bases, with 7 bases of the junction left unmatched. The CDR3 sequence: CASSQDLAGGVETQYF. Here the CDR3 DNA reads TGCGCCAGCAGCCAAGACCTGGCGGGGGGGGTTGAGACCCAGTACTTC.

The chain employs TRBV28 and TRBJ1-5; TRBD1 is a possible D gene (6 bases). Germline V lookup: CDR1 MDHEN, CDR2 SYDVKM. The CDR3 runs 16 residues. Trimming took off 6 bases at V and 6 bases at J, with 21 bases between the two ends. CDR3 DNA: TGTGCCAGCAGCTCCCCCTGGGAAGGGGGGAGTCAGCCCCAGCATTTT. It is translated as CASSSPWEGGSQPQHF.

This clone was observed a handful of times. The chain joins TRBV6-6 to TRBJ2-7; D tentatively fits TRBD1 or TRBD2 (6 bases each). Trimming took off 8 bases at V and 5 bases at J, with 22 bases between the two ends. Germline V gives CDR1 MNHNY, CDR2 SVGAGI (reference sequence). This CDR3 region has 15 residues. The CDR3 is CASQQVEGGLHEQYF. The CDR3 DNA reads as TGTGCCAGCCAGCAAGTGGAGGGGGGCTTACACGAGCAGTACTTC.

The rearrangement joins TRBV9 to TRBJ1-2, with D perhaps matching TRBD1 (6 bases). V was cut by 3 bases and J by 4 bases, with 13 bases left in between. Germline CDR1 is SGDLS and CDR2 is YYNGEE. This CDR3 region has 14 residues. CDR3 loop: CASSAAGRGYGYTF. The CDR3 DNA reads as TGTGCCAGCAGCGCGGCGGGCAGGGGCTATGGCTACACCTTC. Full variable domain (remainder filled in from reference TRBV9 and TRBJ1-2): DSGVTQTPKHLITATGQRVTLRCSPRSGDLSVYWYQQSLDQGLQFLIQYYNGEERAKGNILERFSAQQFPDLHSELNLSSLELGDSALYFCASSAAGRGYGYTFGSGTRLTVV.

The chain has TRBV7-2 and TRBJ2-5; D is possibly TRBD2 (6 bases). Germline assignment: CDR1 SGHTA and CDR2 FQGNSA. The CDR3 spans 14 residues. Trimming cost V 5 bases and J 2 bases, with 12 bases left between them. CDR3: CASSKQRAQETQYF. The CDR3 DNA sequence: TGTGCCAGCAGCAAACAGCGGGCGCAAGAGACCCAGTACTTC.

This clone appeared a few times. The genes are TRBV3-1 (or the pseudogene TRBV3-2) and TRBJ2-7; D not resolved. Germline CDR1 LGHDT, CDR2 YNNKEL (reference sequence). The length of the CDR3 is 15 residues. Between the trimmed V and J ends, which lost 1 base and 2 bases, there was a span of 12 bases. CDR3 bases: TGTGCCAGCAGCCAAGGCGCTTCGTTCCCCTACGAGCAGTACTTC. Its protein is CASSQGASFPYEQYF.

The genes are TRBV6-1 and TRBJ1-2; the D gene is possibly TRBD1 (5 bases). The germline gives CDR1 MNHNS, CDR2 SASEGT. This CDR3 spans 14 amino acids. Trimming shortened V by 0 bases and J by 7 bases, and 12 bases separated the two germline ends. This CDR3 reads CASSEAIGASGYTF. The CDR3 coding sequence is TGTGCCAGCAGTGAAGCGATAGGGGCTAGTGGCTACACCTTC.

The V gene is TRBV19, the J gene TRBJ1-4, with D possibly matching TRBD1 (6 bases). Trimming cost V 4 bases and J 8 bases, with 23 bases left between them. The CDR3 covers 17 residues. CDR1 and CDR2 (germline): LNHDA, SQIVND (reference sequence). The CDR3 region is CASSTPPATGQSEKLFF. CDR3 DNA: TGTGCCAGTAGTACCCCCCCTGCGACAGGACAGAGCGAAAAACTGTTTTTT.

The chain uses TRBV5-6 and TRBJ2-3; a possible D gene is TRBD1 (6 bases). Germline assignment: CDR1 SGHDT and CDR2 YYEEEE. CDR3 length: 16 amino acids. Trimming shortened V by 4 bases and J by 0 bases, and 15 bases separated the two germline ends. The CDR3 nucleotides read TGTGCCAGCAGCCAGTTTAGGACAGACAGCACAGATACGCAGTATTTT. Translated, it gives CASSQFRTDSTDTQYF.

CDR3 in DNA: TGTGCCATCAGTGAAGGGGCAGGGGCGCCGAGCAATCAGCCCCAGCATTTT. It yields the protein CAISEGAGAPSNQPQHF. The chain joins TRBV10-3 to TRBJ1-5; possible D gene TRBD1, 6 bases. Germline V CDR1 and CDR2: ENHRY, SYGVKD. Trimming shortened V by 3 bases and J by 1 base, and 16 bases separated the two germline ends. The CDR3 loop spans 17 amino acids.